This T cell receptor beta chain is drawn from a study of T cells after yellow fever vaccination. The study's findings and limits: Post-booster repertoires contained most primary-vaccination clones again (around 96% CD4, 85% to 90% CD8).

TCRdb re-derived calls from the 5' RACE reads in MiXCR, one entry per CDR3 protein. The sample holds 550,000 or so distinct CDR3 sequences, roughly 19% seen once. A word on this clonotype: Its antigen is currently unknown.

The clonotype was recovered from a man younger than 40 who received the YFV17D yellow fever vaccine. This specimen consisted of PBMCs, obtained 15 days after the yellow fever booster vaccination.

The CDR3 sequence is CATSRVLGVNEQFF. Here the CDR3 DNA reads TGTGCCACCAGCAGGGTATTGGGAGTGAATGAGCAGTTCTTC. The rearrangement uses TRBV15 and TRBJ2-1; perhaps TRBD2 as D (5 bases). Per the germline V gene, CDR1 is LNHNV and CDR2 is YYDKDF (reference sequence). The V and J ends lost 3 bases and 7 bases respectively, with 13 bases between them. The CDR3 has 14 amino acids.